The table lists the clone carrying this T cell receptor (beta chain) with a count of one. This sample stems from a study of control samples from healthy donors and cancer patients. Profiling relied on immunoSEQ multiplex PCR, and the TCRdb table lists in-frame clones only, not all of them. This table holds 110,000 to 150,000 clones, around 90% found once. CDR1 and CDR2 (germline): MNHEY, SMNVEV (reference sequence). CDR3 length: 16 residues. V was clipped by 3 bases and J by 5 bases, with 19 bases between them. The chain couples TRBV27 to TRBJ2-5; weak D call: TRBD1 (6 bases). Input material: blood. The sequence was collected from a man aged 30-40 years in good health. Written as DNA, the CDR3 is TGTGCCAGCAGTTTCTTGGGGCTGGCGAGGGGGGAGACCCAGTACTTC. Its protein is CASSFLGLARGETQYF.